The rows below give T cell receptor beta chains drawn from one sample of a study of blood T cell repertoires in COVID-19. This table comes from immunoSEQ multiplex PCR, and its TCRdb copy is limited to in-frame clones, with some not included. The table lists over 100,000 clones, about 80% of them singletons, with about 3.6% in the top ten. The sequenced sample was peripheral blood. The receptors derive from a woman of 80 years or more with active or convalescent COVID-19. The CDR3 runs from the conserved cysteine through the conserved F or W. A D gene is named only where the DNA matches it firmly. The size entry is marked missing in some rows and otherwise reads once, few, many or a size class.

>TRBJ1-1|.|TRBV29-1|.
TGCAGCGTTGGGATGGTATGGGCGTCAGCTTTCTTT
CSVGMVWASAFF
>TRBJ1-6|few|TRBV6-5|.
TGTGCCGGGGGGACGGGGTCGGTATCACCCCTCCACTTT
CAGGTGSVSPLHF
>TRBJ2-1|once|TRBV20-1|TRBD2
TGCAGTGCTAGTCATCATCGAGGGGCTGGGACTAGTCTTATCTATGAGCAGTTCTTC
CSASHHRGAGTSLIYEQFF
>TRBJ2-7|.|TRBV7-6|.
TGTGCCAGCAGCCCTGGGGCTAGCGTGTACTACGAGCAGTACTTC
CASSPGASVYYEQYF
>TRBJ1-6|.|TRBV19|.
TGTGCCAGTAGTATCCGGGGTCGCGATAATTCACCCCTCCACTTT
CASSIRGRDNSPLHF
>TRBJ2-7|.|TRBV13|TRBD1
TGTGCCAGCAGCTCGGGACAGGGTTCCAACGAGCAGTACTTC
CASSSGQGSNEQYF
>TRBJ1-1|.|TRBV2|TRBD1
TGTGCCAGCAGTGTGGGACAGGCGAACACTGAAGCTTTCTTT
CASSVGQANTEAFF
>TRBJ2-1|once|TRBV27|TRBD1
TGTGCCAGCAGTTTCCGTCGGGGACAGGGGGAGTTCTTC
CASSFRRGQGEFF
>TRBJ1-1|.|TRBV5-6|TRBD1
TGTGCCAGCAGCTTGAGGGCTAATAGGGGGCAGGGCACTGAAGCTTTCTTT
CASSLRANRGQGTEAFF
>TRBJ2-1|.|TRBV5-1|.
TGCGCCAGCAGCAGGGAAACTAGCCGGCATGAGCAGTTCTTC
CASSRETSRHEQFF
>TRBJ1-1|.|TRBV29-1|.
TGCAGCGTTGCTCAGGCAGGGGAAGCTTTCTTT
CSVAQAGEAFF
>TRBJ2-3|.|TRBV18|.
TGTGCCAGCTCCCCTGTGGGCGGGGCTAGCACAGATACGCAGTATTTT
CASSPVGGASTDTQYF
>TRBJ2-7|.|TRBV4-3|.
TGCGCCAGCAGCCAAGATCTGAGTCTCTACGAGCAGTACTTC
CASSQDLSLYEQYF
>TRBJ1-4|.|TRBV18|.
TGTGCCAGCTCACCAGGGAGGGGTGGTGAAAAACTGTTTTTT
CASSPGRGGEKLFF
>TRBJ2-1|.|TRBV7-3|TRBD1
TGTGCCAGCAGCTTAATCCGAGGGGGCCGCAATGAGCAGTTCTTC
CASSLIRGGRNEQFF
>TRBJ2-7|.|TRBV11-2|.
TGTGCCAGCAGCTTTCAAACTACCAACGAGCAGTACTTC
CASSFQTTNEQYF
>TRBJ2-1|.|TRBV6-5|.
TGTGCCAGCAGTTACCCTGGCCGAGACAGCGATGAGCAGTTCTTC
CASSYPGRDSDEQFF
>TRBJ2-3|few|TRBV18|TRBD1
TGTGCCAGCTCACCCCTTGGACAGGGAGGAATATATACGCAGTATTTT
CASSPLGQGGIYTQYF
>TRBJ2-1|.|TRBV4-2|TRBD2
TGTGCCAGCAGCCAAGGACTAGCGGGCCACAATGAGCAGTTCTTC
CASSQGLAGHNEQFF
>TRBJ1-4|.|TRBV28|.
TGTGCCAGCAGTTTGCGATATGAAAAACTGTTTTTT
CASSLRYEKLFF
>TRBJ1-2|.|TRBV28|TRBD1
TGTGCCAGCGGAACAGGGGGCTATGGCTACACCTTC
CASGTGGYGYTF
>TRBJ1-5|.|TRBV7-2|.
TGTGCCAGCAGCTTAGCTGGGGGCATGAGGCAGCCCCAGCATTTT
CASSLAGGMRQPQHF
>TRBJ1-5|.|TRBV2|TRBD1
TGTGCCAGCAGTGGAGGACAGGGGGGAAATCAGCCCCAGCATTTT
CASSGGQGGNQPQHF
>TRBJ2-2|.|TRBV11-1|TRBD2
TGTGCCAGCAGCTTCACGCGGGGGGAGAACACCGGGGAGCTGTTTTTT
CASSFTRGENTGELFF
>TRBJ2-3|.|TRBV6-5|TRBD1
TGTGCCAGCAGTTCTCGGGACAGTCACACAGATACGCAGTATTTT
CASSSRDSHTDTQYF
>TRBJ2-5|.|TRBV7-6|TRBD1
TGTGCCAGCAGCCCCCAGGGACAGAGCAACCAAGAGACCCAGTACTTC
CASSPQGQSNQETQYF
>TRBJ2-3|.|TRBV19|.
TGTGCCAGTATTCTGCGGGGCACAGATACGCAGTATTTT
CASILRGTDTQYF
>TRBJ1-1|.|TRBV18|.
TGTGCCAGCTCACCGACGGAGGGTCGGAACACTGAAGCTTTCTTT
CASSPTEGRNTEAFF
>TRBJ2-3|.|TRBV7-8|.
TGTGCCAGCAGCCACATCACAGATACGCAGTATTTT
CASSHITDTQYF
>TRBJ1-4|few|TRBV18|.
TGTGCCAGCTCTGAGCGGGACACTAATGAAAAACTGTTTTTT
CASSERDTNEKLFF
>TRBJ2-2|.|TRBV28|TRBD1
TGTGCCAGCAGTACAGGGGGCGCTGGCACCGGGGAGCTGTTTTTT
CASSTGGAGTGELFF
>TRBJ1-5|.|TRBV18|TRBD1
TGTGCCAGCTCAACGGGACAGAATAGCAATCAGCCCCAGCATTTT
CASSTGQNSNQPQHF